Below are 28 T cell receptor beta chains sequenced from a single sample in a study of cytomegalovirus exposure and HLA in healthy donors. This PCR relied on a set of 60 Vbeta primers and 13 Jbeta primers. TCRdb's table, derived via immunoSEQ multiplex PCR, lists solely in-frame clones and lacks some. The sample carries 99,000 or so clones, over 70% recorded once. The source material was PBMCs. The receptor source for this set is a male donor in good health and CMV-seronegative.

CDR3 sequence reads: CASSFGLDTQYF. As DNA, the CDR3 is TGTGCCAGCAGTTTCGGACTAGATACGCAGTATTTT. The rearrangement joins TRBV27 to TRBJ2-3; weak D call: TRBD2 (5 bases). V was pared by 3 bases and J by 5 bases, with 6 bases between. The CDR3 is 12 amino acids. From germline, CDR1 is MNHEY and CDR2 SMNVEV (reference sequence).

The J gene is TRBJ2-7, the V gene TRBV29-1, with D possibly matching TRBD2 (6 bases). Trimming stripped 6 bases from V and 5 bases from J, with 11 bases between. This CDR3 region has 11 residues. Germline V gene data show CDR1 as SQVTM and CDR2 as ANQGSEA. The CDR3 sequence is CSVDAGNEQYF. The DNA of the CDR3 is TGCAGCGTCGACGCGGGGAACGAGCAGTACTTC.

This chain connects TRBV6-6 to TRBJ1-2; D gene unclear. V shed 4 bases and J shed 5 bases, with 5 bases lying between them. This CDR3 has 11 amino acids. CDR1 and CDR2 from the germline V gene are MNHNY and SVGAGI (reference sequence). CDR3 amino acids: CASSSIYGYTF. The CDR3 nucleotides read TGTGCCAGCAGTTCTATATATGGCTACACCTTC.

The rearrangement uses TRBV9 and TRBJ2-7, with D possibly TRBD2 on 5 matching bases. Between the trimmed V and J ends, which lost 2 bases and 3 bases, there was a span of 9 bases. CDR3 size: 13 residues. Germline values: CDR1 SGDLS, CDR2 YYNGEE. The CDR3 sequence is CASSVGDYYEQYF. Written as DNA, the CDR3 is TGTGCCAGCAGCGTTGGCGACTACTACGAGCAGTACTTC.

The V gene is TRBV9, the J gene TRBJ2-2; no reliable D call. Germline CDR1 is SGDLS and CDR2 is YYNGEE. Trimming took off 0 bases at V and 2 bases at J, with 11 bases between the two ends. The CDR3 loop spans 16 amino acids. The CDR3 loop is CASSVVGSPNTGELFF. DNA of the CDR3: TGTGCCAGCAGCGTAGTGGGCAGCCCTAACACCGGGGAGCTGTTTTTT.

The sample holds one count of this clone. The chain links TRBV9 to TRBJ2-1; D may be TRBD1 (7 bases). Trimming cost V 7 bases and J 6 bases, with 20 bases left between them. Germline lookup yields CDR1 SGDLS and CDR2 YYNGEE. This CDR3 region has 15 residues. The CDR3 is CASDRTGLGGNEQFF. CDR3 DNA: TGTGCCAGCGACCGGACAGGCTTGGGAGGCAATGAGCAGTTCTTC. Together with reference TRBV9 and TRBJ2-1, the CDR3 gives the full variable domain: DSGVTQTPKHLITATGQRVTLRCSPRSGDLSVYWYQQSLDQGLQFLIQYYNGEERAKGNILERFSAQQFPDLHSELNLSSLELGDSALYFCASDRTGLGGNEQFFGPGTRLTVL.

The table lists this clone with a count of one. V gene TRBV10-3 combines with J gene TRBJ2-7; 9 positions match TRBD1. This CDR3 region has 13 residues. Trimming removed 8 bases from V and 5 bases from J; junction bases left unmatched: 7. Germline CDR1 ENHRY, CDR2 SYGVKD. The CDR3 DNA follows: TGTGCCATCGACTCCGGGACAGGGAACGAGCAGTACTTC. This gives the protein CAIDSGTGNEQYF.

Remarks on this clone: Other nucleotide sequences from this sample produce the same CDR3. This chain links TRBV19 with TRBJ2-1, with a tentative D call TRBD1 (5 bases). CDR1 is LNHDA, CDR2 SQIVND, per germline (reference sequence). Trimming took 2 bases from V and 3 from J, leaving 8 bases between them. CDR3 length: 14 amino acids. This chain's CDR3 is CASSIQGDYNEQFF. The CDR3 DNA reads TGTGCCAGTAGTATACAGGGCGACTACAATGAGCAGTTCTTC.

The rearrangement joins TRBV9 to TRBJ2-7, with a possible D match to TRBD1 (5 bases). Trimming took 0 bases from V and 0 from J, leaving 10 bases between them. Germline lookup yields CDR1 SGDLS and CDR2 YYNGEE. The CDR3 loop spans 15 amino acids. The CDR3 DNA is TGTGCCAGCAGCGTAGGGACACTCAACTCCTACGAGCAGTACTTC. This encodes CASSVGTLNSYEQYF. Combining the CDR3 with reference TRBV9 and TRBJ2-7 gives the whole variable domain DSGVTQTPKHLITATGQRVTLRCSPRSGDLSVYWYQQSLDQGLQFLIQYYNGEERAKGNILERFSAQQFPDLHSELNLSSLELGDSALYFCASSVGTLNSYEQYFGPGTRLTVT.

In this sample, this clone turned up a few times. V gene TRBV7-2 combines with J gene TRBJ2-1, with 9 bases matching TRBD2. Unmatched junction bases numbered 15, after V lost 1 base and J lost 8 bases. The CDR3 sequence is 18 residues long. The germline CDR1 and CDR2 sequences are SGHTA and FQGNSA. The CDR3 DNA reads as TGTGCCAGCAGCTTAGTGATCCCCCGTGGGGGACTAGCCGATGAGCAGTTCTTC. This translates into CASSLVIPRGGLADEQFF.

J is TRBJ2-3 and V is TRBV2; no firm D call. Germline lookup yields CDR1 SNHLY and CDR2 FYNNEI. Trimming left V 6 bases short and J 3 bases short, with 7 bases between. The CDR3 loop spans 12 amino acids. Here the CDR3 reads CASRERTDTQYF. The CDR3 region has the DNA TGTGCCAGCAGAGAGAGGACAGATACGCAGTATTTT.

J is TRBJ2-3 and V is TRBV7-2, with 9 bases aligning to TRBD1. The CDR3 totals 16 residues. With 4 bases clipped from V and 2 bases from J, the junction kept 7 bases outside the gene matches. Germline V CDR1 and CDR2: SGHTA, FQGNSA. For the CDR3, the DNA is TGTGCCAGCAGCTCGCTAGGGACAGGGTACACAGATACGCAGTATTTT. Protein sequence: CASSSLGTGYTDTQYF.

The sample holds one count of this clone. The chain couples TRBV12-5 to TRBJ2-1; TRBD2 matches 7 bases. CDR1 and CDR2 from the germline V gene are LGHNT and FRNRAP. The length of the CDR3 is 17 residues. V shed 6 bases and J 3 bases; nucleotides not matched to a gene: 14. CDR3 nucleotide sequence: TGTGCTAGTGGCCAAGGGGCGGGAGTAAAGTACTACAATGAGCAGTTCTTC. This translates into CASGQGAGVKYYNEQFF.

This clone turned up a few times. CDR3: CASIGGGYSNQPQHF. In nucleotides, the CDR3 is TGTGCCAGTATCGGGGGGGGTTATAGCAATCAGCCCCAGCATTTT. The rearrangement links TRBV19 to TRBJ1-5, with D possibly matching TRBD1 (5 bases). The V gene's germline CDR1 is LNHDA and CDR2 SQIVND (reference sequence). Trimming removed 7 bases from V and 0 bases from J, with 13 bases in between. The CDR3 is 15 amino acids.

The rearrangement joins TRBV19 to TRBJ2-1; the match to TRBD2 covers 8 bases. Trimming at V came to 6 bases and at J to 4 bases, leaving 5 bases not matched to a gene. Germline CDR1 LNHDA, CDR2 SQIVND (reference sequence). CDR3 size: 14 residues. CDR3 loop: CASRTSGSYNEQFF. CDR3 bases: TGTGCCAGTAGAACTAGCGGATCATACAATGAGCAGTTCTTC.

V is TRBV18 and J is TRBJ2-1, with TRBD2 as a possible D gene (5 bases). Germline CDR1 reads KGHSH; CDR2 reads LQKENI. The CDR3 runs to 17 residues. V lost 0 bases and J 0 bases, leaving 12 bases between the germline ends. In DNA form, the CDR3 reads TGTGCCAGCTCACCACCGAGAGCGGCTAGCTCCTACAATGAGCAGTTCTTC. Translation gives CASSPPRAASSYNEQFF.

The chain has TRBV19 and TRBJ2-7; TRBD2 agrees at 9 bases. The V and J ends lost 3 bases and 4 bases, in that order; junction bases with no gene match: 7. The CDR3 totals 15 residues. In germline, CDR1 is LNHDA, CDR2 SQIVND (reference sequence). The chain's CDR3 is CASSIISGSEYEQYF. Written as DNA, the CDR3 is TGTGCCAGTAGTATCATTAGCGGGAGCGAATACGAGCAGTACTTC.

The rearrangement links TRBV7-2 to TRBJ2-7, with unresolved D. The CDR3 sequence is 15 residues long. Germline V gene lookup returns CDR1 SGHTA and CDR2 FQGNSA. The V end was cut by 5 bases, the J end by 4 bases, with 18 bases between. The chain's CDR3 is CASSPLPALRYEQYF. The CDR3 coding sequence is TGTGCCAGCAGCCCGCTCCCCGCACTGAGATACGAGCAGTACTTC. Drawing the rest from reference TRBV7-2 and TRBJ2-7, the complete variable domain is GAGVSQSPSNKVTEKGKDVELRCDPISGHTALYWYRQSLGQGLEFLIYFQGNSAPDKSGLPSDRFSAERTGGSVSTLTIQRTQQEDSAVYLCASSPLPALRYEQYFGPGTRLTVT.

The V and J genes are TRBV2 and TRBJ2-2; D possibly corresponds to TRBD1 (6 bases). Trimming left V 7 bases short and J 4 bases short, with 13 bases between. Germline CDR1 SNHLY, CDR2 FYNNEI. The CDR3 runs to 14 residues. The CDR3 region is CASIGTSGTGELFF. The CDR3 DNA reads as TGTGCCAGCATAGGGACAAGTGGCACCGGGGAGCTGTTTTTT.

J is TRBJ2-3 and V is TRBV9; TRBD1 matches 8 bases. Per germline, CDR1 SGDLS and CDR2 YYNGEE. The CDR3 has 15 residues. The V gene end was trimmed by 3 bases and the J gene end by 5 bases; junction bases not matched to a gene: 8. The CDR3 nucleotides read TGTGCCAGCAGCGGCCCCCGACAGGGGAAAGATACGCAGTATTTT. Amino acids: CASSGPRQGKDTQYF.

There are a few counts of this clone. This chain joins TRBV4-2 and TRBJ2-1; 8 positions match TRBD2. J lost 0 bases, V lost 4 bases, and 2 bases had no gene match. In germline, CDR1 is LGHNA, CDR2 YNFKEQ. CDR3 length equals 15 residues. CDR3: CASSRLASSYNEQFF. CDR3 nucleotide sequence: TGTGCCAGCAGCCGACTAGCGAGCTCCTACAATGAGCAGTTCTTC.

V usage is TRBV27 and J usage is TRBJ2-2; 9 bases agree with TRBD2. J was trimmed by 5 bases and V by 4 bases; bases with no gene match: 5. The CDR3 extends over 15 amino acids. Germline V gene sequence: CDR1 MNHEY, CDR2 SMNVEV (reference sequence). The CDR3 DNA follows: TGTGCCAGCAGTTGGTCGGCGGGAGGGACCGGGGAGCTGTTTTTT. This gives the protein CASSWSAGGTGELFF.

The CDR3 DNA sequence: TGTGCCAGCAGCCAAATGACAGGGAGGCTGGCAGATACGCAGTATTTT. Translated, it gives CASSQMTGRLADTQYF. The V call is TRBV14, the J call TRBJ2-3; tentative D call: TRBD1 (7 bases). The CDR3 is made up of 16 amino acids. The germline gives CDR1 SGHDN, CDR2 FVKESK. Trimming took off 2 bases at V and 4 bases at J, with 16 bases between the two ends.

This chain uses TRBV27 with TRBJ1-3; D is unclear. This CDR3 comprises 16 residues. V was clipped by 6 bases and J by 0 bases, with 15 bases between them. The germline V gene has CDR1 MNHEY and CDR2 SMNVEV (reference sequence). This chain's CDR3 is CASSPSPRSSGNTIYF. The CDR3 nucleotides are TGTGCCAGCAGCCCATCCCCGCGGAGCTCTGGAAACACCATATATTTT.

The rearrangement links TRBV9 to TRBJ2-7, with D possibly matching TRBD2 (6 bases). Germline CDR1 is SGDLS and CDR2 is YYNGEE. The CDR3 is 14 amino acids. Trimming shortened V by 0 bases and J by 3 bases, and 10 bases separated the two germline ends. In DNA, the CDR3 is TGTGCCAGCAGCGTAGTTGGTAGCGGCTACGAGCAGTACTTC. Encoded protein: CASSVVGSGYEQYF.

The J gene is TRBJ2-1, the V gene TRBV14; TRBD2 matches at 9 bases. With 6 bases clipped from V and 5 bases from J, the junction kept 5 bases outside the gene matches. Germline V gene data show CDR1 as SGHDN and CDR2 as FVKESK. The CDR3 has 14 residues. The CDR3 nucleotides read TGTGCCAGCAGGGAGCGGGAGGTACACAATGAGCAGTTCTTC. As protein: CASREREVHNEQFF. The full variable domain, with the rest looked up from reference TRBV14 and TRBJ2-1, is EAGVTQFPSHSVIEKGQTVTLRCDPISGHDNLYWYRRVMGKEIKFLLHFVKESKQDESGMPNNRFLAERTGGTYSTLKVQPAELEDSGVYFCASREREVHNEQFFGPGTRLTVL.

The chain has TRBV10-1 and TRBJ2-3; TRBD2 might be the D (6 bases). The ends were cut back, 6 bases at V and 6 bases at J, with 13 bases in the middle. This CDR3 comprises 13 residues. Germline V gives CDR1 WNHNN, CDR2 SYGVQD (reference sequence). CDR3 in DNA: TGCGCCAGCAGCTCCGATGGGAGGGATACGCAGTATTTT. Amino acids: CASSSDGRDTQYF.

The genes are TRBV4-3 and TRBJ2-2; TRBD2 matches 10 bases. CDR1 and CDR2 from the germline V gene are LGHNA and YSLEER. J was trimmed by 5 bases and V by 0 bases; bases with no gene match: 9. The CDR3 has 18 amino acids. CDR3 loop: CASSQEESGREGTGELFF. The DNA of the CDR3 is TGCGCCAGCAGCCAAGAGGAAAGCGGGAGGGAGGGAACCGGGGAGCTGTTTTTT.